The entry below describes one T cell receptor (beta chain). This sample was included in a study of blood T cell repertoires in COVID-19. Overall study: The cDNA or gDNA used as material had been derived from T cells, B-cell-depleted T cells, or PBMCs.

Clones were sequenced by immunoSEQ multiplex PCR, and TCRdb holds only the in-frame ones, with some missing. In the table there are over 20,000 clones, 92% of which are singletons. The CDR3 loop spans 13 amino acids. Trimming shortened V by 6 bases and J by 0 bases, and 9 bases separated the two germline ends. Germline CDR1 is LNHDA and CDR2 is SQIVND (reference sequence). This clonotype was sampled from a human donor in a cohort sampled during active COVID-19. Specimen: peripheral blood. The rearrangement uses TRBV19 and TRBJ2-7; tentative D call: TRBD2 (6 bases). CDR3 protein: CASRGGTSYEQYF. The CDR3 region has the DNA TGTGCCAGTAGGGGGGGTACCTCCTACGAGCAGTACTTC.